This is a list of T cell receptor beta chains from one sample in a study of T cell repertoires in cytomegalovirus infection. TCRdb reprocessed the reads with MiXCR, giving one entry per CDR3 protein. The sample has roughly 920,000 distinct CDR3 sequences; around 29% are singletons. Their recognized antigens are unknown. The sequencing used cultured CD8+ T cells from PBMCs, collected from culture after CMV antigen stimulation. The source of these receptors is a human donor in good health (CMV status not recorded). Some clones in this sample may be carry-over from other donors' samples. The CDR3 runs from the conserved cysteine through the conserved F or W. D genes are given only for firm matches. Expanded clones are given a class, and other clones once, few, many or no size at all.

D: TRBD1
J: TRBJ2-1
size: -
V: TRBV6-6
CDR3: CASIGTGAHEQFF
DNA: TGTGCCAGCATCGGGACAGGGGCACATGAGCAGTTCTTC

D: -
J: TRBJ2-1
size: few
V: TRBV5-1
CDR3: CASREGGIAEQFF
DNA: TGCGCCAGCCGCGAGGGGGGGATTGCTGAGCAGTTCTTC

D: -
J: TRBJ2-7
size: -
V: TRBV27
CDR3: CASSFLAGSGYEQYF
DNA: TGTGCCAGCAGTTTCCTCGCAGGGTCTGGCTACGAGCAGTACTTC

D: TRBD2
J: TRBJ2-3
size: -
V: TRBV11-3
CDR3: CASSARLAGGTDTQYF
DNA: TGTGCCAGCAGCGCCAGACTAGCGGGGGGCACAGATACGCAGTATTTT

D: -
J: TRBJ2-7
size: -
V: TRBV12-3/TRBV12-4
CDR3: CASSLPESPAYEQYF
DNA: TGTGCCAGCAGTCTCCCGGAGTCGCCGGCCTACGAGCAGTACTTC

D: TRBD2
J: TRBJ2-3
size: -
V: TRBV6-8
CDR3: CASSDPRTAGATDMQYF
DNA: TGTGCCAGCAGTGACCCTCGGACAGCGGGAGCCACAGATATGCAGTATTTT

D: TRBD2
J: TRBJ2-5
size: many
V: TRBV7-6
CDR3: CASSLGGGPQETQYF
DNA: TGTGCCAGCAGCTTAGGCGGGGGGCCCCAAGAGACCCAGTACTTC

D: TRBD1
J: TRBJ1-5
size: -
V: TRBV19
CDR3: CASSKTGTGVDQPQHF
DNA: TGTGCCAGTAGTAAGACAGGGACAGGGGTAGATCAGCCCCAGCATTTT

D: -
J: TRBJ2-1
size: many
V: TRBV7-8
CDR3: CASSLAPRAGEQFF
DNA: TGTGCCAGCAGCTTAGCGCCCAGGGCCGGTGAGCAGTTCTTC

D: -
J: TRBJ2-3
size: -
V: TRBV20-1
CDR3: CSARLALADTQYF
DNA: TGCAGTGCTAGACTAGCCCTGGCAGATACGCAGTATTTT

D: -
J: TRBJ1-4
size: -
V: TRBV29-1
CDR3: CSVPGWGTGGRTNEKLFF
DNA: TGCAGCGTACCTGGTTGGGGGACCGGGGGGAGAACTAATGAAAAACTGTTTTTT

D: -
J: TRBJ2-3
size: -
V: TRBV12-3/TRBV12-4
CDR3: CASNTAGTDTQYF
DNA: TGTGCCAGCAATACAGCGGGCACAGATACGCAGTATTTT

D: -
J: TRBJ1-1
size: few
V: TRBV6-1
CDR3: CASSEEATRPAFF
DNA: TGTGCCAGCAGTGAAGAGGCTACCCGGCCAGCTTTCTTT

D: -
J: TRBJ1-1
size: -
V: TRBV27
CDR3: CASRATGIMNTEAFF
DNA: TGTGCCAGCAGAGCGACAGGTATCATGAACACTGAAGCTTTCTTT

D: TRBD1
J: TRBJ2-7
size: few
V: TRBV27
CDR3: CASSLSTGDSYEQYF
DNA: TGTGCCAGCAGTTTATCGACAGGGGATTCCTACGAGCAGTACTTC

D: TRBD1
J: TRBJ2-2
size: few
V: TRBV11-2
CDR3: CASSPYRGTGGRTGELFF
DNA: TGTGCCAGCAGCCCTTACCGGGGGACAGGGGGCCGCACCGGGGAGCTGTTTTTT

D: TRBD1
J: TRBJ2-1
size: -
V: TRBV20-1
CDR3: CSARRGQWEGNEQFF
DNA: TGCAGTGCTAGAAGGGGACAGTGGGAAGGCAATGAGCAGTTCTTC

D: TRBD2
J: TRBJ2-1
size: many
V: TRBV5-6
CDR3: CASSLGAGTTLYNEQFF
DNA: TGTGCCAGCAGCTTGGGCGCCGGGACTACCCTATACAATGAGCAGTTCTTC

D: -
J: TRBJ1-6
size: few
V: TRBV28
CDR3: CASSFRGTDSPLHF
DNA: TGTGCCAGCAGTTTTAGGGGGACTGATTCACCCCTCCACTTT

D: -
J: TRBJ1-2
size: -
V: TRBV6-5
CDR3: CASRTHRAGYHGYTF
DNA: TGTGCCAGCAGAACCCACAGGGCAGGGTATCATGGCTACACCTTC

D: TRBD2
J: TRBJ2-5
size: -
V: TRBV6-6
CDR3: CASSGGLTTRETQYF
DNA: TGTGCCAGCAGTGGGGGACTAACAACACGGGAGACCCAGTACTTC

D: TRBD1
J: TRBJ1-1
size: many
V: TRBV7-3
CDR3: CASSSTGMNTEAFF
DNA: TGTGCCAGCAGCTCGACAGGGATGAACACTGAAGCTTTCTTT

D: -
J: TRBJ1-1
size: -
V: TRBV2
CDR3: CATGRGNTEAFF
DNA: TGTGCCACCGGACGGGGGAACACTGAAGCTTTCTTT

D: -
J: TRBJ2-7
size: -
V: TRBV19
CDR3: CASSPLGGSAYEQYF
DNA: TGTGCCAGTAGTCCCCTAGGAGGTTCCGCCTACGAGCAGTACTTC

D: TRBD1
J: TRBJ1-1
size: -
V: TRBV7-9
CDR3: CASSLRGGGLNTEAFF
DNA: TGTGCCAGCAGCCTCAGGGGAGGGGGCTTGAACACTGAAGCTTTCTTT

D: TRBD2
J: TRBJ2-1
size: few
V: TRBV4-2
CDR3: CASSLKGQTSGYNEQFF
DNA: TGTGCCAGCAGCCTTAAGGGTCAGACTAGCGGGTACAATGAGCAGTTCTTC

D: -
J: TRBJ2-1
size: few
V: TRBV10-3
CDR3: CAISEKGGSGNEQFF
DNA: TGTGCCATCAGTGAGAAGGGGGGGTCGGGTAATGAGCAGTTCTTC

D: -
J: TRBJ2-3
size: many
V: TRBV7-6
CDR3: CASQGLASTDTQYF
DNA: TGTGCCAGCCAGGGCCTGGCTAGCACAGATACGCAGTATTTT

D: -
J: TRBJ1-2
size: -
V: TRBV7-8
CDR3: CASSLSTGNGHTF
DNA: TGTGCCAGCAGCCTCTCTACTGGGAATGGCCACACCTTC

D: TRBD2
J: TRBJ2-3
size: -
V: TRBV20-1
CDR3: CSASRYGTSGEDTQYF
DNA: TGCAGTGCTAGCCGCTATGGGACTAGCGGGGAGGATACGCAGTATTTT

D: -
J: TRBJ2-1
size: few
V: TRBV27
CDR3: CASLGFNEQFF
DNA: TGTGCCAGCCTGGGTTTTAATGAGCAGTTCTTC

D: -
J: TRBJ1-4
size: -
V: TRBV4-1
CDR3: CASSQGHSSEKLFF
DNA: TGCGCCAGCAGCCAGGGCCACAGTAGTGAAAAACTGTTTTTT

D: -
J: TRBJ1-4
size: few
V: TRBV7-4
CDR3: CASSLKGEDEKLFF
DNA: TGTGCCAGCAGTTTAAAGGGGGAGGATGAAAAACTGTTTTTT

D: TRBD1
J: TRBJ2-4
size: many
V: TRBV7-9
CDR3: CASSFLPGQGAKNIQYF
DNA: TGTGCCAGCAGCTTTCTCCCGGGACAGGGGGCCAAAAACATTCAGTACTTC

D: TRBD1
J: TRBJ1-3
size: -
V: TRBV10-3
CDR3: CASLTGGKGRRQNTIYF
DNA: TGTGCCAGCTTAACAGGGGGGAAAGGACGTCGTCAAAACACCATATATTTT

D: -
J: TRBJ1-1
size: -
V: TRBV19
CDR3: CASSELRRDTEAFF
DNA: TGTGCCAGTAGCGAACTAAGGCGGGACACTGAAGCTTTCTTT

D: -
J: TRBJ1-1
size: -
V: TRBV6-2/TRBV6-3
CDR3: CASNPAYMNTEAFF
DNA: TGTGCCAGCAACCCGGCGTACATGAACACTGAAGCTTTCTTT

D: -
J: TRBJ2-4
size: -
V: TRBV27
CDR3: CVSSPLGGALKNIQYF
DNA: TGTGTCAGCAGCCCCCTGGGAGGTGCTTTAAAAAACATTCAGTACTTC

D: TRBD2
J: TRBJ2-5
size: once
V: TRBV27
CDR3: CASSRFSGARETQYF
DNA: TGTGCCAGCAGTCGATTCAGCGGGGCAAGGGAGACCCAGTACTTC

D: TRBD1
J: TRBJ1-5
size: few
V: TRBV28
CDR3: CASSLSLTGLDQPQHF
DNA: TGTGCCAGCAGTTTATCCCTGACAGGGTTGGATCAGCCCCAGCATTTT